Ten or more counts support the clone carrying this T cell receptor (beta chain). This sample is part of a study of neurological immune-mediated disorders. TCRdb ran MiXCR on the 5' RACE reads and lists one entry per CDR3 protein. This sample yields roughly 60,000 distinct CDR3 sequences, of which over 9.5% are seen a single time; approximately 1.8% belongs to the top ten. This sequence originates from a man aged 60 to 75 in good health. The material sequenced was PBMCs.

The CDR3 spells CASGAGGADNEQFF. The CDR3 DNA reads as TGTGCCAGCGGAGCGGGGGGGGCGGACAATGAGCAGTTCTTC. J is TRBJ2-1 and V is TRBV7-7, with 10 bases aligning to TRBD2. Germline-derived CDR1 and CDR2 are SSHAT and FNYEAQ (reference sequence). The CDR3 spans 14 residues. V shed 8 bases, J shed 5 bases, and the junction held 6 bases outside the gene matches.